This T cell receptor beta chain originates from a study of tissue T cells after allogeneic stem cell transplantation. Study-wide results and caveats: Sampling depth was limited, and the cohort was small and clinically varied.

Measured with immunoSEQ multiplex PCR; TCRdb has only the in-frame clones, and not every one. The table records about 22,000 clones, over 60% of them present only once. V dropped 1 base and J dropped 0 bases, with 5 bases sitting between them. The CDR3 consists of 14 residues. Per the germline V gene, CDR1 is LGHNA and CDR2 is YSYQKL. About this clone itself: Its specificity is unknown. The gene names here belong to mouse. The read comes to an end 1 residue before the CDR3 does, leaving the germline J gene to fill in the end.

The chain uses TRBV2 and TRBJ2-3; unclear D gene. Material for sequencing was spleen. This TCR was sampled from a female BALB/c mouse in good health. For the strain, the MHC haplotype given is H2-d. CDR3 DNA, as far as it was read: TGTGCCAGCAGCCAAGGGGATAGTGCAGAAACGCTGTAT. Its protein is CASSQGDSAETLY. The entire CDR3 is CASSQGDSAETLYF.